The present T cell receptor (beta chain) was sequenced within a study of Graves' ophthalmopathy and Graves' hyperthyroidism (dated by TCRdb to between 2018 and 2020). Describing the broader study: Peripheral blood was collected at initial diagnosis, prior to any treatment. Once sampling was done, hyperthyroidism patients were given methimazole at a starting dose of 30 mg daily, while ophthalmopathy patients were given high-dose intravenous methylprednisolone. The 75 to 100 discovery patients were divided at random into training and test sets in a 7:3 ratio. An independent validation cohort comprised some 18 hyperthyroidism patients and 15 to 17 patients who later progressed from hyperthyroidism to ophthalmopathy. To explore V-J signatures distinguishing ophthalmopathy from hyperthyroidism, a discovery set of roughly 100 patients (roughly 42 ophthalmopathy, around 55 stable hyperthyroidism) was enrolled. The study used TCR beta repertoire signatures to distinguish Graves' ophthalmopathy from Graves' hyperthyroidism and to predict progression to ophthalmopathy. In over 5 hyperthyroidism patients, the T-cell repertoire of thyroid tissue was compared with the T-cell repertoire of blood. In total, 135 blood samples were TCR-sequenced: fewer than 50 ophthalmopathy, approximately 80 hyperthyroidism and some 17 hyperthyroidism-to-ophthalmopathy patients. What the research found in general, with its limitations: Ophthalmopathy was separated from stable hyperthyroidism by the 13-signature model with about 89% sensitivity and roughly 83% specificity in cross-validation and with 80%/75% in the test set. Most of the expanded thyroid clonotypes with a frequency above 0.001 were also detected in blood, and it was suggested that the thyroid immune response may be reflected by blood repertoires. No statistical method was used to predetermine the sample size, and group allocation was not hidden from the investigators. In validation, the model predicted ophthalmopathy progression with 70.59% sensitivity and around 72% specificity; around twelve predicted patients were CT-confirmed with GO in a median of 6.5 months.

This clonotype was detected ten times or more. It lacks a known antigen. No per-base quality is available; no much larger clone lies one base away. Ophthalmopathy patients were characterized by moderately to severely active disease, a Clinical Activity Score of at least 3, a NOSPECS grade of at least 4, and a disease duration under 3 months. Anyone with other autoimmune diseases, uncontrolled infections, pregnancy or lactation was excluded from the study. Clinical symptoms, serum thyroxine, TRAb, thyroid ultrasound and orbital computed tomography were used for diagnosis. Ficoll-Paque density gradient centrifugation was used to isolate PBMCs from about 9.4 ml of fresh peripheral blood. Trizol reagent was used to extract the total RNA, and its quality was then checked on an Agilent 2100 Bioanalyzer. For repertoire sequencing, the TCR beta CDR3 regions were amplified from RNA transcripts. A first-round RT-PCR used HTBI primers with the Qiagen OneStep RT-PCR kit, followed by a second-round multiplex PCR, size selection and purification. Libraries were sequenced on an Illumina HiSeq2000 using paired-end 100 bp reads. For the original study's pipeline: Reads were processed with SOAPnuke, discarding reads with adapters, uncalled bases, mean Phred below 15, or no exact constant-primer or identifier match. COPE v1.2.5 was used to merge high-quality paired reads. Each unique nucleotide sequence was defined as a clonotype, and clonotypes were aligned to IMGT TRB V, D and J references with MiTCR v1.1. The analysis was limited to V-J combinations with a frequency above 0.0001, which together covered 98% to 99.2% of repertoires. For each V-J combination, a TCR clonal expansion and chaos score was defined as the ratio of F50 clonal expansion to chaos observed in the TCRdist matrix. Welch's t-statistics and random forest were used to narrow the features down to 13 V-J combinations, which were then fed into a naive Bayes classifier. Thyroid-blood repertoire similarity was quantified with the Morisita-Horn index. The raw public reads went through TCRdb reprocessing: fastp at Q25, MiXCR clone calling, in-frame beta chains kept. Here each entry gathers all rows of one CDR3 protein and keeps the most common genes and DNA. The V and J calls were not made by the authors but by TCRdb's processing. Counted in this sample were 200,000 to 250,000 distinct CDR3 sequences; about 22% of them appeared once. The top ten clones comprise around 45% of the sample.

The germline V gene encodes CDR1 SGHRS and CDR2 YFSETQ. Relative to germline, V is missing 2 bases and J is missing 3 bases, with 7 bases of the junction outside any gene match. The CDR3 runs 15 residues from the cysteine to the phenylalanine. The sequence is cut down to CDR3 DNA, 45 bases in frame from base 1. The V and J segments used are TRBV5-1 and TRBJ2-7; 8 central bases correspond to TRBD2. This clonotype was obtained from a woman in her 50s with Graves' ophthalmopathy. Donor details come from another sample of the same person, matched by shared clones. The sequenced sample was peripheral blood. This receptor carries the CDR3 CASSFRSSGNYEQYF. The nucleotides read TGCGCCAGCAGCTTTAGGAGTAGCGGGAACTACGAGCAGTACTTC. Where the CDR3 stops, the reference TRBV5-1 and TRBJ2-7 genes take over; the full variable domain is KAGVTQTPRYLIKTRGQQVTLSCSPISGHRSVSWYQQTPGQGLQFLFEYFSETQRNKGNFPGRFSGRQFSNSRSEMNVSTLELGDSALYLCASSFRSSGNYEQYFGPGTRLTVT.